The 3 T cell receptor beta chains presented below share a single source sample, sequenced in a study of blood T cells in healthy people across ages. Sample-barcoded 5' priming and a J-beta primer mix drove a second PCR of roughly 7 to 11 cycles. TCRdb itself ran the 5' RACE reads through MiXCR, one entry per CDR3 protein. The table shows 700,000 or so distinct CDR3 sequences, with 20% to 25% occurring only once. Sequencing was carried out using blood. These receptor sequences come from a man aged 65 to 79 in good health.

The CDR3 sequence is CSGTETGAGEAFF. CDR3 in DNA: TGCAGCGGGACCGAGACAGGGGCGGGTGAAGCTTTCTTT. This chain links TRBV29-1 with TRBJ1-1, with TRBD1 matching 8 bases. This CDR3 has 13 residues. Germline trimming cut 7 bases from V and 7 bases from J; bases unmatched to any gene: 11. CDR1 is SQVTM, CDR2 ANQGSEA, per germline. Full variable domain (outside the CDR3, taken from reference TRBV29-1 and TRBJ1-1): SAVISQKPSRDICQRGTSLTIQCQVDSQVTMMFWYRQQPGQSLTLIATANQGSEATYESGFVIDKFPISRPNLTFSTLTVSNMSPEDSSIYLCSGTETGAGEAFFGQGTRLTVV.

The gene calls are TRBV12-3 or TRBV12-4 and TRBJ2-5; D remains unclear. This CDR3 contains 16 residues. V was pared by 6 bases and J by 2 bases, with 19 bases between. CDR3 sequence (DNA): TGTGCCAGCAGCCATATGGGCACCATCTCTCAAGAGACCCAGTACTTC. As protein: CASSHMGTISQETQYF.

The chain carries TRBV20-1 and TRBJ1-1; 7 nucleotides line up with TRBD1. CDR3 length: 14 amino acids. Trimming cost V 3 bases and J 3 bases; bases outside gene matches: 7. Germline CDR1 is DFQATT and CDR2 is SNEGSKA (reference sequence). This CDR3 is CSASPTGRDTEAFF. The CDR3 coding sequence is TGCAGTGCTAGTCCGACAGGGCGTGACACTGAAGCTTTCTTT.